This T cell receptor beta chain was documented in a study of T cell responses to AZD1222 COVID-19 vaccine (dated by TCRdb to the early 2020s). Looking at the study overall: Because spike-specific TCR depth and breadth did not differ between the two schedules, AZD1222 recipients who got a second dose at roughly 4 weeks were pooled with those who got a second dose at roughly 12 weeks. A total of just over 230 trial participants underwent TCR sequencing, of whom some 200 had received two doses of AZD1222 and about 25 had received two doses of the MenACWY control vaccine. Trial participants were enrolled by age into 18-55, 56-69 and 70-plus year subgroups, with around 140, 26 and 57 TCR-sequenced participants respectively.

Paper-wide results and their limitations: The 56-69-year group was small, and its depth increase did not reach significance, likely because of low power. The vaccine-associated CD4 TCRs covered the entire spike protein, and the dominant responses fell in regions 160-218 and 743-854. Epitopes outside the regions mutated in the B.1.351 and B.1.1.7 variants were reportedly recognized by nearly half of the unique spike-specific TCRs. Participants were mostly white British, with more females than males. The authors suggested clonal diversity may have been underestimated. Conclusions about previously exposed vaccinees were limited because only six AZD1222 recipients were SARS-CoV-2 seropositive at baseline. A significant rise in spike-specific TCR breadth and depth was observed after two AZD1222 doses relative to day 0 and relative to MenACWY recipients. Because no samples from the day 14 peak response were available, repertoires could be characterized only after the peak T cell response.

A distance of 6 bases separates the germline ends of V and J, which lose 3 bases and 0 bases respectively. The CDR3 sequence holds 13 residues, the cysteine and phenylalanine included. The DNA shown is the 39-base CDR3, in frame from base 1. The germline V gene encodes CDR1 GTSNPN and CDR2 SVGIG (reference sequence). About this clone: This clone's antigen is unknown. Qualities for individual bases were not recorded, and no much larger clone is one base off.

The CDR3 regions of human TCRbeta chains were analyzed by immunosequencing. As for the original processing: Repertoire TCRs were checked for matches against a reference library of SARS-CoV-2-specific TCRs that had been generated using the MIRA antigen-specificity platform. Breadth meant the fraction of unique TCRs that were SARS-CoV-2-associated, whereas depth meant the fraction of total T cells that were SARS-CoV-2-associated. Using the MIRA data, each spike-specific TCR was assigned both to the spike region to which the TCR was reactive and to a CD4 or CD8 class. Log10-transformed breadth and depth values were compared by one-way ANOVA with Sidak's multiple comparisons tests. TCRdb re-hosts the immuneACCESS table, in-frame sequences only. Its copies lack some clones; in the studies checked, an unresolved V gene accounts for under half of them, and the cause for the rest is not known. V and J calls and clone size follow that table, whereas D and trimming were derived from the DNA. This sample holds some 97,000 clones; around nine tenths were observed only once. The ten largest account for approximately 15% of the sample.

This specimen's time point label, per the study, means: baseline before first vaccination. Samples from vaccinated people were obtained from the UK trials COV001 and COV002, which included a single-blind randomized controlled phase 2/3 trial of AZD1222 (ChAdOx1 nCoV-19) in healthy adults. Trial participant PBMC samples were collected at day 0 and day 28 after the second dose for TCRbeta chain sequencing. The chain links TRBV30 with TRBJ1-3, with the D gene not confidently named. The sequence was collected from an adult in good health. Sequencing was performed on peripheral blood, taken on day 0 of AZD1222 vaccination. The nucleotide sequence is TGTGCCTGGAGCCTGGGCTCTGGAAACACCATATATTTT. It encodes CAWSLGSGNTIYF.